Listed here is a single T cell receptor beta chain. This sample is drawn from a study of blood T cell repertoires in COVID-19. Study-level background: The United States, Italy and Spain supplied acute and convalescent COVID-19 samples. Sources were T cells, B-cell-depleted T cells, or PBMCs; the material itself was cDNA or gDNA.

Source study methods: For nucleated cells, counts were estimated from reference gene primer amplification. Produced via immunoSEQ multiplex PCR; TCRdb's table is partial and in-frame only. For V, J and clone size, that table is used; D and trimming come from the DNA. The top ten hold more than 40% of the sample, which has around 140,000 clones, under 90% seen once. The CDR3 loop spans 15 amino acids. V was clipped by 0 bases and J by 15 bases; unmatched bases: 12. CDR1 and CDR2 (germline): LGHNA, YSLEER. The chain is built from TRBV4-3 and TRBJ2-1, with 9 bases lining up with TRBD2. Sequenced: peripheral blood. The TCR sequence derives from a human donor in a cohort sampled during active COVID-19. In nucleotides, the CDR3 is TGCGCCAGCAGCCAAGATTTAGTAGCGGGAGCAGGTACGTTCTTC. This translates into CASSQDLVAGAGTFF.